This T cell receptor beta chain was sequenced for a study of early T cells in non-severe SARS-CoV-2 infection. TCRdb reprocessed the 5' RACE reads with MiXCR, giving one entry per CDR3 protein. In the table there are over 35,000 distinct CDR3 sequences, roughly 6% of which are singletons. CDR1 and CDR2 from the germline V gene are SGHVS and FQNEAQ. This CDR3 has 16 residues. V shed 1 base, J shed 2 bases, and the junction held 5 bases outside the gene matches. This chain connects TRBV7-8 to TRBJ2-5, with TRBD2 matching 9 bases. The source was whole blood, collected at baseline. The sequence came from an adult who was a healthcare worker with PCR-confirmed SARS-CoV-2 infection or an uninfected control (not recorded which). CDR3 bases: TGTGCCAGCAGCTTAGTTCTAGCGGGGAGGCAAGAGACCCAGTACTTC. It specifies CASSLVLAGRQETQYF.